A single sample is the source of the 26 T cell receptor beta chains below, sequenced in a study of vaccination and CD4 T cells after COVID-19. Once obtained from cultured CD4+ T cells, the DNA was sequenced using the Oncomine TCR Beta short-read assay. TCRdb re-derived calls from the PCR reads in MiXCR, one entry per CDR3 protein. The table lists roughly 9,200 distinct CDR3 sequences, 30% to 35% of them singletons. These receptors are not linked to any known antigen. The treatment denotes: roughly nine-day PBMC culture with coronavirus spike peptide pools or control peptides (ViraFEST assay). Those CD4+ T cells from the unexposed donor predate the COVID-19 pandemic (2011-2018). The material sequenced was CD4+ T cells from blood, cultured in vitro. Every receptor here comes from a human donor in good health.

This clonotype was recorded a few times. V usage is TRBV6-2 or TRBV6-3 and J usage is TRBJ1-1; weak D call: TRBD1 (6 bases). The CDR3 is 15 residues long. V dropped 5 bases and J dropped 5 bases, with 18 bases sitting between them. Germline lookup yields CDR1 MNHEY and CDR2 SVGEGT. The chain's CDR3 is CASSDTRDKGTEAFF. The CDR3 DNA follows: TGTGCCAGCAGTGATACCCGGGACAAGGGAACTGAAGCTTTCTTT.

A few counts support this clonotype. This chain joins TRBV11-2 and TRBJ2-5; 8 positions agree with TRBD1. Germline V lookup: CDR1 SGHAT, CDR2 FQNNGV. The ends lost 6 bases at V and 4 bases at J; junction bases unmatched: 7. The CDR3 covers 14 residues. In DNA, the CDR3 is TGTGCCAGCAGAAGGGGACAGGATCGAGAGACCCAGTACTTC. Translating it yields CASRRGQDRETQYF.

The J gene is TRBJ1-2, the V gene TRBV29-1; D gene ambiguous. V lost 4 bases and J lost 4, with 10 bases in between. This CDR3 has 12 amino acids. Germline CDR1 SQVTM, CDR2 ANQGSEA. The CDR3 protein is CSVAVGIYGYTF. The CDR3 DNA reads TGCAGCGTTGCGGTCGGAATCTATGGCTACACCTTC. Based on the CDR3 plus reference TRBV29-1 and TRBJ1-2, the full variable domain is SAVISQKPSRDICQRGTSLTIQCQVDSQVTMMFWYRQQPGQSLTLIATANQGSEATYESGFVIDKFPISRPNLTFSTLTVSNMSPEDSSIYLCSVAVGIYGYTFGSGTRLTVV.

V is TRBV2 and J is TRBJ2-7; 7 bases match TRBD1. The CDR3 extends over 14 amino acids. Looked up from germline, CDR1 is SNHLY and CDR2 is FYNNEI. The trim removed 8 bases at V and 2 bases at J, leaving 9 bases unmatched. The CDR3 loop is CASGPRTGTYEQYF. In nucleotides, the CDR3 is TGTGCCAGCGGCCCCCGGACAGGCACCTACGAGCAGTACTTC.

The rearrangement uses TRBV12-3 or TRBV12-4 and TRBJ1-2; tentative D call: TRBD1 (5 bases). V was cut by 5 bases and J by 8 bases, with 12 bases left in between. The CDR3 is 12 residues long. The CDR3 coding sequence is TGTGCCAGCAGTGTGGACATTCGGGGCTACACCTTC. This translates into CASSVDIRGYTF.

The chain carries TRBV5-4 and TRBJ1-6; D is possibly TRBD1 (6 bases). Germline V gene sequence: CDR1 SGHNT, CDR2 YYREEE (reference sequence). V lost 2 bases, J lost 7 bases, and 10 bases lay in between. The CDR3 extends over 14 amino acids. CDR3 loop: CASSLRDTNSPLHF. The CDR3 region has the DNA TGTGCCAGCAGCTTACGGGACACCAATTCACCCCTCCACTTT. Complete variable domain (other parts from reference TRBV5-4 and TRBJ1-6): ETGVTQSPTHLIKTRGQQVTLRCSSQSGHNTVSWYQQALGQGPQFIFQYYREEENGRGNFPPRFSGLQFPNYSSELNVNALELDDSALYLCASSLRDTNSPLHFGNGTRLTVT.

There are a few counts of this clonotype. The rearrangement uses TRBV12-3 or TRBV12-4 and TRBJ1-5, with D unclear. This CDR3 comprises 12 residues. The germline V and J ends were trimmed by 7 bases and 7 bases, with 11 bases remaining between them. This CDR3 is CASTPGSQPQHF. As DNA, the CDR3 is TGTGCCAGCACCCCGGGGTCGCAGCCCCAGCATTTT.

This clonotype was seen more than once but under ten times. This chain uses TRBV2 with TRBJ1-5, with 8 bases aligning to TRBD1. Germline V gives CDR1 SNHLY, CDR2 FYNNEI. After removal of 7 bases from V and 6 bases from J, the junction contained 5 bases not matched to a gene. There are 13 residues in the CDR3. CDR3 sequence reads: CASTWTGPQPQHF. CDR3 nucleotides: TGTGCCAGCACTTGGACAGGGCCTCAGCCCCAGCATTTT.

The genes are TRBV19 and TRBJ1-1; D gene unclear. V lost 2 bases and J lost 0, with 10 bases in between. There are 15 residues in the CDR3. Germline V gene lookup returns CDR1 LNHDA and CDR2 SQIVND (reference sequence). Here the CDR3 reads CASSILGDMNTEAFF. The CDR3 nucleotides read TGTGCCAGTAGTATACTGGGAGACATGAACACTGAAGCTTTCTTT.

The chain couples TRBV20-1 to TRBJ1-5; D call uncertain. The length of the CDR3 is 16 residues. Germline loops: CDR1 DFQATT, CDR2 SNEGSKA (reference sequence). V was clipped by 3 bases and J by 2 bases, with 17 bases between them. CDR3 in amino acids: CSARLRRTQRNQPQHF. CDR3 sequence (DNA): TGCAGTGCTAGGCTGCGACGGACTCAGCGCAATCAGCCCCAGCATTTT.

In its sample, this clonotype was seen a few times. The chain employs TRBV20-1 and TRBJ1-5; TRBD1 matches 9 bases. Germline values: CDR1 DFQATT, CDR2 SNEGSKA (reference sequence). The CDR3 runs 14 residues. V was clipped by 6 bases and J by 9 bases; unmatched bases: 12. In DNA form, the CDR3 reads TGCAGTGCCCAGCCGGGACAGGGTAAGGCGCCCCAGCATTTT. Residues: CSAQPGQGKAPQHF.

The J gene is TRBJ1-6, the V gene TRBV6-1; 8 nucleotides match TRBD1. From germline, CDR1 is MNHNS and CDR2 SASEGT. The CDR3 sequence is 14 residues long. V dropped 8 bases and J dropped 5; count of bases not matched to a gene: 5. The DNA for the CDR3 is TGTGCCAGCGGCCGGACAGGGAATAATTCACCCCTCCACTTT. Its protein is CASGRTGNNSPLHF.

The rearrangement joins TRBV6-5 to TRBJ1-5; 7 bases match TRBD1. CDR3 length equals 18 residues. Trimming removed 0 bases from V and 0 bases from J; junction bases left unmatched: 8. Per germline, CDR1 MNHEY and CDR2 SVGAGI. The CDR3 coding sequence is TGTGCCAGCAGTTACTCGACCAGGGGGGAATATAGCAATCAGCCCCAGCATTTT. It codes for CASSYSTRGEYSNQPQHF.

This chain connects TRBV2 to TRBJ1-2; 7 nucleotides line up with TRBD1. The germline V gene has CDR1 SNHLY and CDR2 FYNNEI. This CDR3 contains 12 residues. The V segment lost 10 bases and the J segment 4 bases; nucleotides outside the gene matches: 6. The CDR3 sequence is CATDREGYGYTF. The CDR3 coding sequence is TGTGCCACCGACAGGGAGGGCTATGGCTACACCTTC.

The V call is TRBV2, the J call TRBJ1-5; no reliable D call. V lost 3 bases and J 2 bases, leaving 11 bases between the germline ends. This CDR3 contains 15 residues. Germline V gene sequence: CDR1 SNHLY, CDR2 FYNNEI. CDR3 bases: TGTGCCAGCAGTGAGAACGGAGGAGGCAATCAGCCCCAGCATTTT. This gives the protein CASSENGGGNQPQHF.

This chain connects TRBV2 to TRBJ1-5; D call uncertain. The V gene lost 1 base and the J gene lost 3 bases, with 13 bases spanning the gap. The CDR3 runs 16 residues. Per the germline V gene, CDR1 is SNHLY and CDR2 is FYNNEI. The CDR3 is CASSEGGPGFNQPQHF. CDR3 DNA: TGTGCCAGCAGTGAAGGGGGTCCCGGATTCAATCAGCCCCAGCATTTT.

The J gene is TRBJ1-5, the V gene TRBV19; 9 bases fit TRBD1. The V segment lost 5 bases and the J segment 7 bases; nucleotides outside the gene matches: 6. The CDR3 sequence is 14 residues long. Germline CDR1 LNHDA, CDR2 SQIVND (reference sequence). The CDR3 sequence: CASSPGQGGQPQHF. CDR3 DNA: TGTGCCAGTAGTCCGGGACAGGGCGGCCAGCCCCAGCATTTT.

The CDR3 DNA follows: TGTGCCAGCAGCCGGACAGGGGGGCCGGGAGATACGCAGTATTTT. The encoded protein is CASSRTGGPGDTQYF. This sequence joins TRBV7-2 and TRBJ2-3, with TRBD1 identical over 10 bases. V lost 5 bases and J lost 5; bases outside the gene matches: 7. In germline, CDR1 is SGHTA, CDR2 FQGNSA. This CDR3 spans 15 amino acids.

The DNA for the CDR3 is TGCAGTGGAGAGACTAGCGGGGAAACTAGCACAGATACGCAGTATTTT. This encodes CSGETSGETSTDTQYF. This rearrangement joins TRBV20-1 to TRBJ2-3, with 11 bases that match TRBD2. The CDR3 spans 16 residues. Germline CDR1 DFQATT, CDR2 SNEGSKA (reference sequence). Trimming removed 7 bases from V and 0 bases from J; junction bases left unmatched: 9.

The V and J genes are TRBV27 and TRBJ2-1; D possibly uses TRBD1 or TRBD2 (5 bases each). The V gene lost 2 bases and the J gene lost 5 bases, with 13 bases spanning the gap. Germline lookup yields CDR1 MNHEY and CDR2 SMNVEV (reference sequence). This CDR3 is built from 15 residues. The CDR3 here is CASSLLGPRDNEQFF. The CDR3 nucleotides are TGTGCCAGCAGTTTACTGGGACCTCGGGACAATGAGCAGTTCTTC.

The CDR3 loop is CASSRDRDYNEQFF. For the CDR3, the DNA is TGTGCCAGCAGTCGGGACAGGGACTACAATGAGCAGTTCTTC. The chain is built from TRBV6-1 and TRBJ2-1, with 9 bases that match TRBD1. J lost 3 bases, V lost 5 bases, and 2 bases had no gene match. The V gene's germline CDR1 is MNHNS and CDR2 SASEGT. This CDR3 region has 14 residues.

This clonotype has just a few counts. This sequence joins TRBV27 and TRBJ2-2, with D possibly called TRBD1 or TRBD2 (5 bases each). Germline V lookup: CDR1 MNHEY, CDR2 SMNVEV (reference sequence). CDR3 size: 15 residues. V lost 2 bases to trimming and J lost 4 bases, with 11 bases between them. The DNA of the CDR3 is TGTGCCAGCAGTTTAAGGGACCCGGGCACCGGGGAGCTGTTTTTT. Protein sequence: CASSLRDPGTGELFF.

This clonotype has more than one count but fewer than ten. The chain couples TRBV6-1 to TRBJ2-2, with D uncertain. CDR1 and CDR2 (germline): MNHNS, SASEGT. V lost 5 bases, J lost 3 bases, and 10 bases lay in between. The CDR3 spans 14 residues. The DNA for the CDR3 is TGTGCCAGCAGTCTCCGGGCAGACACCGGGGAGCTGTTTTTT. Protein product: CASSLRADTGELFF.

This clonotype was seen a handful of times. Written as DNA, the CDR3 is TGTGCCAGCAGGAGACAGGGGGCGTTATTAGGCTACACCTTC. This encodes CASRRQGALLGYTF. The chain uses TRBV6-1 and TRBJ1-2; 10 positions agree with TRBD1. J was trimmed by 8 bases and V by 6 bases; bases with no gene match: 9. Germline CDR1 and CDR2: MNHNS and SASEGT. This CDR3 contains 14 residues.

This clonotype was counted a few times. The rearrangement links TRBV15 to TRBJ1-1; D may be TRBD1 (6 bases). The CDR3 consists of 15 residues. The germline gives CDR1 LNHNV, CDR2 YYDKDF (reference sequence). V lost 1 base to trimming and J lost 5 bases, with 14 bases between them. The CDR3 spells CATSRVGGARTEAFF. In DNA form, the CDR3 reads TGTGCCACCAGCAGAGTAGGGGGGGCGCGAACTGAAGCTTTCTTT.

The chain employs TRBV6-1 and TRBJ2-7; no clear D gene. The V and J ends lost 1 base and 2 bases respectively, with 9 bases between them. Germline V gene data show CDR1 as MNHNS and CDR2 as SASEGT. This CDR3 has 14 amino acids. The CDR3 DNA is TGTGCCAGCAGTGAAGAGGGCTGGACCTACGAGCAGTACTTC. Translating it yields CASSEEGWTYEQYF.